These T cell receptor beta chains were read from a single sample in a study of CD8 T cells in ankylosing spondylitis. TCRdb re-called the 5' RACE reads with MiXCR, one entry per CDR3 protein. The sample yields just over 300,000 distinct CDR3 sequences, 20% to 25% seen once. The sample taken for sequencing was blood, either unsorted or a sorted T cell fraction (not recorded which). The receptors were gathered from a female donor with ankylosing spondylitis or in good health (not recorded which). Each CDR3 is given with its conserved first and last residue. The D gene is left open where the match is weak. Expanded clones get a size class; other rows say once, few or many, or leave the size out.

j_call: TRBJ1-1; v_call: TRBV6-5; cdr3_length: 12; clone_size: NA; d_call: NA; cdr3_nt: TGTGCCAGCAGTATAAGAGGATCTGAAGCTTTCTTT; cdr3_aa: CASSIRGSEAFF
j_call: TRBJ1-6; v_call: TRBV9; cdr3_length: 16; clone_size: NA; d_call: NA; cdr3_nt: TGTGCCAGCAGCCCGGCAGGGATTACGACGCGGTCACCCCTCCACTTT; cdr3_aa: CASSPAGITTRSPLHF
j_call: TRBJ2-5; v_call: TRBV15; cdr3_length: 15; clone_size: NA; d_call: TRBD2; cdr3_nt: TGTGCCACCAGCTCTAGCGGGAGGCCCGGGGAGACCCAGTACTTC; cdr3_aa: CATSSSGRPGETQYF
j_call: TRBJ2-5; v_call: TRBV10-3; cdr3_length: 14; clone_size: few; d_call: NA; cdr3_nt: TGTGCCATCGGGAGTGGCGGACCCCAAGAGACCCAGTACTTC; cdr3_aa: CAIGSGGPQETQYF
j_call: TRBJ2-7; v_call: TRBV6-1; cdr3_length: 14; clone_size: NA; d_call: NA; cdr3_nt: TGTGCCAGCGAGCGGGCGACCAGCGCCTACGAGCAGTACTTC; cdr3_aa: CASERATSAYEQYF
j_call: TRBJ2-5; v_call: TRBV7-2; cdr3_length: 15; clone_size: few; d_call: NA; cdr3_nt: TGTGCCAGCAGCCCTGGACCCAACGGCGGGGAGACCCAGTACTTC; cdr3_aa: CASSPGPNGGETQYF
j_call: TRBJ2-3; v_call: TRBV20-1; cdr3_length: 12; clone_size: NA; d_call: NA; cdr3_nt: TGCAGTGCTGGTACGGGCCACAATACGCAGTATTTT; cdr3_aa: CSAGTGHNTQYF
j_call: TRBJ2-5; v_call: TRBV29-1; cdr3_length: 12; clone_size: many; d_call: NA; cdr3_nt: TGCAGCGTTGGCAGGGCCCAAGAGACCCAGTACTTC; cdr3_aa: CSVGRAQETQYF
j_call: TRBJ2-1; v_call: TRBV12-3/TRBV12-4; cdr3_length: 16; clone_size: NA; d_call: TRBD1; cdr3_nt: TGTGCCAGCAGTTTAGCGGGAATGACAGGGGGCGGTGAGCAGTTCTTC; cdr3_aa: CASSLAGMTGGGEQFF
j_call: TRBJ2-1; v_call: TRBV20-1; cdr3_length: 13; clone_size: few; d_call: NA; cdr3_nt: TGCAGTGCTAGGAGGACGGAAGCCAATGAGCAGTTCTTC; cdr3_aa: CSARRTEANEQFF
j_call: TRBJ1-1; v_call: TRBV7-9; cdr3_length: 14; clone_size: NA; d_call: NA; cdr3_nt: TGTGCCAGCAGCTTCGAAGCAGGGAAGACTGAAGCTTTCTTT; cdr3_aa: CASSFEAGKTEAFF
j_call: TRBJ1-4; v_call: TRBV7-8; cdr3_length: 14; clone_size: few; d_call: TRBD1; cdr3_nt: TGTGCCAGCAGCTTTAGGGGGCTCAATGAAAAACTGTTTTTT; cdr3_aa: CASSFRGLNEKLFF
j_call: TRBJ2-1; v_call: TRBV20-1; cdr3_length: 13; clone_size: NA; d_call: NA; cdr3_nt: TGCAGTGCCCCGGGCAGGGAAGGCAATGAGCAGTTCTTC; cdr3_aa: CSAPGREGNEQFF
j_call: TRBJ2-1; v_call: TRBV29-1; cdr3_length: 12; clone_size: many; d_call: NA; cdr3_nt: TGCAGCGTTGTTGGGCGGGAAGATGAGCAGTTCTTC; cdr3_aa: CSVVGREDEQFF
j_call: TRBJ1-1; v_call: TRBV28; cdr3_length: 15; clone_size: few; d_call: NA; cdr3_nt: TGTGCCAGCAGTTTAAGGGCTGTCGCCTACCAAGGAGCTTTCTTT; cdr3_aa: CASSLRAVAYQGAFF
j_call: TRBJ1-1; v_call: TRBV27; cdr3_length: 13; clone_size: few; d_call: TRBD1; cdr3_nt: TGTGCCAGCAGGGACAGGGGGGGAACTGAAGCTTTCTTT; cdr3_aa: CASRDRGGTEAFF
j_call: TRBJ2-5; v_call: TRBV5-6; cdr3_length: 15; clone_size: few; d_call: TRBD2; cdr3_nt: TGTGCCAGCAGCCCCGGACTAGCGGTAGAAGAGACCCAGTACTTC; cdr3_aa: CASSPGLAVEETQYF
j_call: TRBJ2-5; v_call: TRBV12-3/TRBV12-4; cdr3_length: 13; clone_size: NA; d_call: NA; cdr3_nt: TGTGCCAGCAACCGGGAGTTACGGGAGACCCAGTACTTC; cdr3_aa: CASNRELRETQYF
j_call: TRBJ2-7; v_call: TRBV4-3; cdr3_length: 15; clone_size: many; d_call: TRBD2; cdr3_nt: TGCGCCAGCAGCCGCGCGGGAGAATCCTCCTACGAGCAGTACTTC; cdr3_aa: CASSRAGESSYEQYF
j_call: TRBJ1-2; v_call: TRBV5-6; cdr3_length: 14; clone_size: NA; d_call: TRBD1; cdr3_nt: TGTGCCAGCAGCCTCCGGGCAGGGGGACATGGCTACACCTTC; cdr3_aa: CASSLRAGGHGYTF
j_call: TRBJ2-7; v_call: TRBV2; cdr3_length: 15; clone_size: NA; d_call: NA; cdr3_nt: TGTGCCAGCGGAGGGGGGCTCTCCTTCTCCTACGAGCAGTACTTC; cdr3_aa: CASGGGLSFSYEQYF
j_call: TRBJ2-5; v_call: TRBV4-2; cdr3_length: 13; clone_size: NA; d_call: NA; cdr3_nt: TGTGCCAGCAGCCCACGAAACCAAGAGACCCAGTACTTC; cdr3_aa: CASSPRNQETQYF
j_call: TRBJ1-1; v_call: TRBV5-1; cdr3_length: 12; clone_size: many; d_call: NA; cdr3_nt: TGCGCCAGCAGAGCAGGGGACACTGAAGCTTTCTTT; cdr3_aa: CASRAGDTEAFF
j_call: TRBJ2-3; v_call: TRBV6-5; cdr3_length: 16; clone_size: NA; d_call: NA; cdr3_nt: TGTGCCAGCAGTTACAAGTCCTCCTGGGGCACAGATACGCAGTATTTT; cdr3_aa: CASSYKSSWGTDTQYF
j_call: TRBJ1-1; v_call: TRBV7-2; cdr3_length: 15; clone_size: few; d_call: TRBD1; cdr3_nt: TGTGCCAGCAGCTTAGATCACAGGGGTGGCACTGAAGCTTTCTTT; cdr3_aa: CASSLDHRGGTEAFF
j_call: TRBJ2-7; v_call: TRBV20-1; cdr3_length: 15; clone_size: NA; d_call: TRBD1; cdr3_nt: TGCAGTGCTAGAGAGGGACAGGGGGCCGTCTACGAGCAGTACTTC; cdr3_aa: CSAREGQGAVYEQYF
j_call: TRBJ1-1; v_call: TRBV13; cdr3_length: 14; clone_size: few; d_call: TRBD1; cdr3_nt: TGTGCCAGCAGCGTAGGACAGGGGAAAACTGAAGCTTTCTTT; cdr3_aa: CASSVGQGKTEAFF
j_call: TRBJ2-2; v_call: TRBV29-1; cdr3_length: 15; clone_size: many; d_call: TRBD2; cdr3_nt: TGCAGCGTCGTAGGGACTAGCGGGTTCTCCGGGGAGCTGTTTTTT; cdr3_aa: CSVVGTSGFSGELFF
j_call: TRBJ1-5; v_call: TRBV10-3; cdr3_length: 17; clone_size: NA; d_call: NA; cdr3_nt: TGTGCCATCAGTGAGATGCAAGAGAGAGGGGGGAATCAGCCCCAGCATTTT; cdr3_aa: CAISEMQERGGNQPQHF
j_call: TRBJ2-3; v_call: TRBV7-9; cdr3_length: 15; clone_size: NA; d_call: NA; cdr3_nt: TGTGCCAGCAGCTTCGACGGCAGATACACAGATACGCAGTATTTT; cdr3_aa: CASSFDGRYTDTQYF
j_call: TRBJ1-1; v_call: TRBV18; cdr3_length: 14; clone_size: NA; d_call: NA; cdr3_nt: TGTGCCAGCTCACCTCAAACAGAGGCCACTGAAGCTTTCTTT; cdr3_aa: CASSPQTEATEAFF
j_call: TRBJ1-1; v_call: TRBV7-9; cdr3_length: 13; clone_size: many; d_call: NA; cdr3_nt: TGTGCCAGCAGCTTAGACAGGGTCACTGAAGCTTTCTTT; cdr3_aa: CASSLDRVTEAFF
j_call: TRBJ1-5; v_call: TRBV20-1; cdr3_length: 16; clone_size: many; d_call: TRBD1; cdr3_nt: TGCAGTGCTCCAGGAAAGGGGACAGGGAACATTCAGCCCCAGCATTTT; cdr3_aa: CSAPGKGTGNIQPQHF
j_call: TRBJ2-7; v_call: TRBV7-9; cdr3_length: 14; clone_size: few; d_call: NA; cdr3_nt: TGTGCCAGCAGCTTAGCGCGGATCAACTACGAGCAGTACTTC; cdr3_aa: CASSLARINYEQYF
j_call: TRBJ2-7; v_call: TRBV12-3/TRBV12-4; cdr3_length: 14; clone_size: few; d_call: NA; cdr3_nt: TGTGCCAGCAGTATCCAGACGGGTCCCTACGAGCAGTACTTC; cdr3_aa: CASSIQTGPYEQYF
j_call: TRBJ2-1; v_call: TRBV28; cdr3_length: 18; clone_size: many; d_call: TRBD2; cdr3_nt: TGTGCCAGCAGTTCATCGGGACTAGCGGGGAGCTCCTACAATGAGCAGTTCTTC; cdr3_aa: CASSSSGLAGSSYNEQFF
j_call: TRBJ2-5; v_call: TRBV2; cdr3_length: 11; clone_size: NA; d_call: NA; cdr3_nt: TGTGCCAGCAGTGAGTGGGAGACCCAGTACTTC; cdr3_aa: CASSEWETQYF
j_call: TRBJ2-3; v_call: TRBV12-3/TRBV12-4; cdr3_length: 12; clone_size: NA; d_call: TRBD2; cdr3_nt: TGTGCCAGGTTAGCGGGAGCAGATACGCAGTATTTT; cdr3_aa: CARLAGADTQYF
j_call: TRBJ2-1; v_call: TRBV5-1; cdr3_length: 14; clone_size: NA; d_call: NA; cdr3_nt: TGCGCCAGCAGCTCGGTCGTTTCCTACAATGAGCAGTTCTTC; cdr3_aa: CASSSVVSYNEQFF
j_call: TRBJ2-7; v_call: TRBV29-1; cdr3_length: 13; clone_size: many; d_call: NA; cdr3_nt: TGCAGCGTCCGAGACGACGGGACCTACGAGCAGTACTTC; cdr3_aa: CSVRDDGTYEQYF
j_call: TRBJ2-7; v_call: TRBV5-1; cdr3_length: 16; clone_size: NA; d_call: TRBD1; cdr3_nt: TGCGCCAGCAGCTTGGCGGGACAGCCTACAGAATACGAGCAGTACTTC; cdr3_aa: CASSLAGQPTEYEQYF